This entry describes one T cell receptor beta chain. This CDR3 has 14 residues. Germline loops: CDR1 SGHDT, CDR2 YYEEEE. Trimming shortened V by 1 base and J by 9 bases, and 11 bases separated the two germline ends. The data belong to a study of radiotherapy plus CTLA-4 blockade in lung cancer. This table comes from immunoSEQ multiplex PCR, and its TCRdb copy is limited to in-frame clones, with some not included. The sample contains under 90,000 clones, 55% to 75% of which appear only once. The source material was peripheral blood, sampled from a patient treated with radiotherapy plus ipilimumab. The chain carries TRBV5-6 and TRBJ2-6, with no clear D. The sequence came from a human donor with non-small cell lung cancer that progressed on radiotherapy plus ipilimumab. This CDR3 is CASSLLTANNVLTF. The CDR3 region has the DNA TGTGCCAGCAGCTTGCTTACAGCCAACAACGTCCTGACTTTC. The full variable domain, in which reference TRBV5-6 and TRBJ2-6 provide the parts outside the CDR3, is DAGVTQSPTHLIKTRGQQVTLRCSPKSGHDTVSWYQQALGQGPQFIFQYYEEEERQRGNFPDRFSGHQFPNYSSELNVNALLLGDSALYLCASSLLTANNVLTFGAGSRLTVL.